Described below is a single TCR beta chain sequence and its context. Its antigen is as yet unknown. The record originates from a study of cytomegalovirus exposure and HLA in healthy donors. Points from the study as a whole: For cytomegalovirus status, the classifier reportedly gave diagnoses with high specificity and sensitivity. Earlier analysis found most TCR beta V segments productive about 87% or about 30% of the time.

PCR involved 60 Vbeta and 13 Jbeta primers. The assay was immunoSEQ multiplex PCR, and TCRdb's table has in-frame clones only and misses some. Of 120,000 or so clones in the sample, 10% are singletons; the top ten hold just over 4.5%. CDR3 length equals 13 residues. The germline CDR1 and CDR2 sequences are MNHEY and SMNVEV (reference sequence). V was clipped by 11 bases and J by 7 bases; unmatched bases: 11. The rearrangement uses TRBV27 and TRBJ1-5; TRBD1 matches at 7 bases. The receptor was isolated from a woman aged 18-29 years in good health and CMV-seropositive. What was sequenced was PBMCs. This CDR3 reads CAAWDRSGQPQHF. The CDR3, as DNA: TGTGCCGCTTGGGACAGATCAGGCCAGCCCCAGCATTTT.